The 9 T cell receptor beta chains reported below all come from one sample, sequenced in a study of response to subunit inactivated influenza vaccine. TCRdb fed the RT-PCR reads into MiXCR, producing one record per CDR3 protein. Among about 540,000 distinct CDR3 sequences listed, approximately 20% were seen once. These data also formed part of another study, on T cells expressing NK-cell markers. That study adds: TCR beta cDNA was made by 5'RACE template switching with UMIs.

The sample here was CD4+ T cells sorted from PBMCs, taken approximately 13 days after vaccination. All receptors come from a man in his fifties or sixties who received an inactivated influenza vaccine.

This clonotype appeared a few times. The gene calls are TRBV10-3 and TRBJ2-7, with TRBD2 identical over 11 bases. Germline CDR1 is ENHRY and CDR2 is SYGVKD. Unmatched junction bases numbered 10, after V lost 4 bases and J lost 2 bases. The CDR3 sequence is 17 residues long. CDR3 coding DNA: TGTGCCATCAGTGGCCTATCCGGGACTAGCGGTACCTACGAGCAGTACTTC. It encodes CAISGLSGTSGTYEQYF.

The rearrangement uses TRBV12-3 or TRBV12-4 and TRBJ2-1; D is undetermined. V lost 7 bases, J lost 8 bases, and 6 bases lay in between. This CDR3 comprises 10 residues. This CDR3 reads CASILDEQFF. CDR3 DNA sequence: TGTGCCAGCATCCTCGATGAGCAGTTCTTC.

The chain couples TRBV20-1 to TRBJ2-1; 10 bases agree with TRBD2. The length of the CDR3 is 14 residues. Germline CDR1 DFQATT, CDR2 SNEGSKA (reference sequence). The junction had 13 bases not matched to a gene; V was cut back by 8 bases and J by 9 bases. CDR3 in DNA: TGCAGTCTTTACAAACCGGGACTAGCGACTGAGCAGTTCTTC. Protein product: CSLYKPGLATEQFF.

This clonotype showed up just a few times. Germline is not matched at one junction end, which may reflect a read error. V usage is TRBV4-2 and J usage is TRBJ2-1, with TRBD2 matching over 9 bases. This CDR3 is 16 amino acids long. Germline values: CDR1 LGHNA, CDR2 YNFKEQ. DNA for the CDR3: TGTTCCAGCAGCCAGGCTAGCGGGACCGGAGGAAATGAGCAGTTCTTC. Encoded protein: CSSSQASGTGGNEQFF.

This clonotype was recorded at least ten times. A much larger clone sits a single nucleotide away, making a read error possible. The chain is built from TRBV5-1 and TRBJ1-5, with TRBD1 as a possible D gene (6 bases). The V gene lost 4 bases and the J gene lost 4 bases, with 12 bases spanning the gap. Germline-derived CDR1 and CDR2 are SGHRS and YFSETQ. The CDR3 has 14 amino acids. The CDR3 sequence: CASSPDSRNQPQHF. The CDR3 DNA reads as TGCGCCAGCAGCCCGGACAGCCGGAATCAGCCCCAGCATTTT. Based on the CDR3 plus reference TRBV5-1 and TRBJ1-5, the full variable domain is KAGVTQTPRYLIKTRGQQVTLSCSPISGHRSVSWYQQTPGQGLQFLFEYFSETQRNKGNFPGRFSGRQFSNSRSEMNVSTLELGDSALYLCASSPDSRNQPQHFGDGTRLSIL.

This chain uses TRBV7-9 with TRBJ1-1; D gene ambiguous. The CDR3 sequence is 16 residues long. V was pared by 11 bases and J by 1 base, with 23 bases between. Germline values: CDR1 SEHNR, CDR2 FQNEAQ (reference sequence). CDR3 amino acids: CASIAYIGQKNTEAFF. CDR3 in DNA: TGTGCCTCCATTGCTTATATAGGTCAAAAGAACACTGAAGCTTTCTTT. The whole variable domain, remainder taken from reference TRBV7-9 and TRBJ1-1, is DTGVSQNPRHKITKRGQNVTFRCDPISEHNRLYWYRQTLGQGPEFLTYFQNEAQLEKSRLLSDRFSAERPKGSFSTLEIQRTEQGDSAMYLCASIAYIGQKNTEAFFGQGTRLTVV.

In this sample, this clonotype turned up a few times. The chain joins TRBV19 to TRBJ2-1, with TRBD2 matching over 9 bases. This CDR3 is built from 16 residues. V lost 4 bases to trimming and J lost 6 bases; unmatched junction nucleotides: 10. Germline V gene sequence: CDR1 LNHDA, CDR2 SQIVND (reference sequence). For the CDR3, the DNA is TGTGCCAGTAGTACCACGGGACTAGCTTCTCCCAATGAGCAGTTCTTC. This sequence encodes CASSTTGLASPNEQFF.

The chain joins TRBV7-8 to TRBJ2-1; D could derive from TRBD1 or TRBD2 (5 bases each). This CDR3 is 17 amino acids long. CDR1 SGHVS and CDR2 FQNEAQ come from the germline V gene. Trimming removed 5 bases from V and 14 bases from J, with 31 bases in between. CDR3 protein: CASSPRSTGTPSSEEFF. CDR3 in DNA: TGTGCCAGCAGCCCCCGGTCTACCGGGACGCCGAGTTCGGAGGAGTTCTTC.

This clonotype was picked up a small number of times. This chain connects TRBV6-2 or TRBV6-3 to TRBJ1-1; unclear D gene. CDR1 is MNHEY and CDR2 is SVGEGT in the germline V gene. The germline V and J ends were trimmed by 8 bases and 7 bases, with 20 bases remaining between them. The CDR3 totals 14 residues. The CDR3 is CASASAGLPLEAFF. As DNA, the CDR3 is TGTGCCAGCGCTTCCGCGGGTTTGCCACTTGAAGCTTTCTTT.